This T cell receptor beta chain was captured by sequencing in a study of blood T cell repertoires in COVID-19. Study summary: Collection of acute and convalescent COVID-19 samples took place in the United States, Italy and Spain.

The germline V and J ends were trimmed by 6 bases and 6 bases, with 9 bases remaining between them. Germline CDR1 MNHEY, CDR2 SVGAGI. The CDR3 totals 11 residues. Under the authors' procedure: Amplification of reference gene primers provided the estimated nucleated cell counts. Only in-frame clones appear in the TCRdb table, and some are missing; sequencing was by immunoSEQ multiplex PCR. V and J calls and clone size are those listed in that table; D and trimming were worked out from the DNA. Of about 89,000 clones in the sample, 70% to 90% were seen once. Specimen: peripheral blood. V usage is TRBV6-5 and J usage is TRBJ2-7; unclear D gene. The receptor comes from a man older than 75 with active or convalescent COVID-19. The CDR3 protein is CASRRSTEQYF. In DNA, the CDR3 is TGTGCCAGCAGGAGATCTACCGAGCAGTACTTC.